What follows are 30 T cell receptor beta chains derived from one specimen sequenced in a study of long-term antiretroviral therapy in people with HIV. A v3.0 immunoSEQ assay was performed at survey level. The protocol was immunoSEQ multiplex PCR, while the TCRdb copy is restricted to in-frame clones and leaves out a portion. The data contain roughly 35,000 clones, 70% to 90% of them singletons. Sequenced here: unsorted PBMCs, sampled 3.3 years after starting antiretroviral therapy. The receptor set was obtained from a man aged 18 to 29 with HIV.

The count of this clone is one. The chain links TRBV6-5 to TRBJ2-1, with TRBD1 identical over 7 bases. The germline gives CDR1 MNHEY, CDR2 SVGAGI. The CDR3 is made up of 15 amino acids. The J segment lost 2 bases and the V segment lost 5 bases, leaving 6 bases of the junction unmatched. This CDR3 is CASSASGTAYNEQFF. In DNA, the CDR3 is TGTGCCAGCAGTGCCTCGGGGACAGCCTACAATGAGCAGTTCTTC.

This clone was seen once. The rearrangement uses TRBV27 and TRBJ1-2; D unresolved. Germline values: CDR1 MNHEY, CDR2 SMNVEV (reference sequence). The V and J ends lost 4 bases and 4 bases respectively, with 13 bases between them. The CDR3 has 14 residues. This CDR3 is CASSSPYLGYGYTF. DNA for the CDR3: TGTGCCAGCAGTTCACCCTACTTAGGCTATGGCTACACCTTC.

This clone was seen a few times. The chain carries TRBV9 and TRBJ1-5; D gene unclear. Germline-derived CDR1 and CDR2 are SGDLS and YYNGEE. V was trimmed by 4 bases and J by 1 base, leaving 12 bases between them. The CDR3 has 15 residues. CDR3 nucleotide sequence: TGTGCCAGCAGCCCCGAACCCTGGAGCAATCAGCCCCAGCATTTT. Residues: CASSPEPWSNQPQHF.

The rearrangement joins TRBV5-1 to TRBJ2-5, with unresolved D. Germline V gene sequence: CDR1 SGHRS, CDR2 YFSETQ. Trimming left V 2 bases short and J 6 bases short, with 11 bases between. The length of the CDR3 is 13 residues. The CDR3 coding sequence is TGCGCCAGCAGCTTTGGGGTGAAAAAGACCCAGTACTTC. Amino acid sequence: CASSFGVKKTQYF.

V and J are TRBV29-1 and TRBJ2-7; tentative D call: TRBD1 (5 bases). The V end lost 4 bases, the J end lost 7 bases, and 14 bases lay between the germline ends. CDR1 SQVTM and CDR2 ANQGSEA come from the germline V gene. The CDR3 totals 12 residues. For the CDR3, the DNA is TGCAGCGTTGCCCCAGGGTTGGGGGAGCAGTACTTC. Its protein is CSVAPGLGEQYF.

The chain employs TRBV4-1 and TRBJ2-7; 8 bases match TRBD2. Germline assignment: CDR1 MGHRA and CDR2 YSYEKL. V lost 0 bases, J lost 5 bases, and 6 bases stayed unmatched. CDR3 length equals 15 residues. In DNA form, the CDR3 reads TGCGCCAGCAGCCAAGAATGGACTAGCCGCGACGAGCAGTACTTC. Its translation: CASSQEWTSRDEQYF.

The J gene is TRBJ1-1, the V gene TRBV11-3; D might be TRBD1 (5 bases). V was shortened by 4 bases and J by 1 base, with 13 bases between the two germline ends. This CDR3 has 15 amino acids. Germline CDR1 is SGHNT and CDR2 is YENEEA. The CDR3 sequence: CASSSSTGRNTEAFF. The CDR3 DNA sequence: TGTGCCAGCAGCTCCTCTACAGGAAGGAACACTGAAGCTTTCTTT.

This clone occurred a few times. The V gene is TRBV9, the J gene TRBJ1-1; D gene unclear. V was shortened by 0 bases and J by 1 base, with 10 bases between the two germline ends. CDR3 length: 15 amino acids. CDR1 SGDLS and CDR2 YYNGEE come from the germline V gene. The CDR3 bases are TGTGCCAGCAGCGTAGGGAAGGGTGGGAACACTGAAGCTTTCTTT. Amino acids: CASSVGKGGNTEAFF.

This sequence joins TRBV20-1 and TRBJ1-2, with D possibly being TRBD1 (5 bases). CDR3 length: 11 amino acids. Trimming removed 3 bases from V and 8 bases from J, with 10 bases in between. From germline, CDR1 is DFQATT and CDR2 SNEGSKA (reference sequence). CDR3 protein: CSASGTVGYTF. The DNA of the CDR3 is TGCAGTGCTAGTGGGACCGTAGGCTACACCTTC.

This chain joins TRBV11-3 and TRBJ2-3, with 7 bases fitting TRBD2. Germline CDR1 is SGHNT and CDR2 is YENEEA. Trimming removed 2 bases from V and 5 bases from J; junction bases left unmatched: 7. This CDR3 has 15 residues. Written as DNA, the CDR3 is TGTGCCAGCAGCTTACGGAGTCGGGGGGAAGATACGCAGTATTTT. Amino acid sequence: CASSLRSRGEDTQYF.

The chain carries TRBV4-1 and TRBJ2-1, with 11 nucleotides matching TRBD2. CDR1 and CDR2 from the germline V gene are MGHRA and YSYEKL. Trimming removed 0 bases from V and 4 bases from J; junction bases left unmatched: 8. This CDR3 has 18 residues. The CDR3, as DNA: TGCGCCAGCAGCCAAGATCTACGGACTAGCGGGTTTTACAATGAGCAGTTCTTC. Protein sequence: CASSQDLRTSGFYNEQFF.

The chain uses TRBV6-5 and TRBJ1-1; tentatively, D is TRBD1 (6 bases). CDR1 is MNHEY and CDR2 is SVGAGI in the germline V gene. V was trimmed by 6 bases and J by 0 bases, leaving 11 bases between them. The CDR3 is 14 amino acids. Here the CDR3 reads CASRTGGLNTEAFF. In DNA form, the CDR3 reads TGTGCCAGCAGGACGGGGGGGCTGAACACTGAAGCTTTCTTT.

The CDR3 protein is CASSPSDATNEKLFF. As DNA, the CDR3 is TGTGCCAGCTCACCATCAGATGCAACTAATGAAAAACTGTTTTTT. The chain combines TRBV18 with TRBJ1-4; D is unresolved. There are 15 residues in the CDR3. Germline CDR1 is KGHSH and CDR2 is LQKENI. Trimming cost V 2 bases and J 0 bases, with 7 bases left between them.

The J gene is TRBJ1-1, the V gene TRBV7-8; D unclear. This CDR3 spans 13 amino acids. Germline V CDR1 and CDR2: SGHVS, FQNEAQ. Deletions cut 5 bases from V and 3 bases from J, with 10 bases between. The chain's CDR3 is CASSPGPHTEAFF. CDR3 DNA sequence: TGTGCCAGCAGCCCCGGGCCGCACACTGAAGCTTTCTTT.

CDR3 DNA: TGTGCCAGCAGCGCCTACAGGGTAGGCACTGAAGCTTTCTTT. Translated, it gives CASSAYRVGTEAFF. This rearrangement joins TRBV9 to TRBJ1-1; D possibly corresponds to TRBD1 (6 bases). V was pared by 3 bases and J by 4 bases, with 13 bases between. CDR1 and CDR2 from the germline V gene are SGDLS and YYNGEE. The CDR3 totals 14 residues.

J is TRBJ2-7 and V is TRBV15, with TRBD1 as a possible D gene (6 bases). The CDR3 consists of 13 residues. The germline CDR1 and CDR2 sequences are LNHNV and YYDKDF (reference sequence). V was shortened by 8 bases and J by 0 bases, with 11 bases between the two germline ends. Written as DNA, the CDR3 is TGTGCCACCTCCACAGGGTTCTCCTACGAGCAGTACTTC. It codes for CATSTGFSYEQYF.

The rearrangement links TRBV18 to TRBJ1-1; 11 bases agree with TRBD1. This CDR3 comprises 17 residues. CDR1 and CDR2 from the germline V gene are KGHSH and LQKENI. V gave up 5 bases and J gave up 7 bases; unmatched junction bases: 15. The CDR3 coding sequence is TGTGCCAGCTCAGAGTTCCGGGACAGGGGGGGAGTAGGTGAAGCTTTCTTT. Protein product: CASSEFRDRGGVGEAFF.

The J gene is TRBJ1-2, the V gene TRBV7-2; possibly TRBD1 for D (6 bases). Germline CDR1 is SGHTA and CDR2 is FQGNSA. CDR3 length: 15 residues. Trimming removed 5 bases from V and 3 bases from J, with 16 bases in between. The CDR3 region is CASSVRGGADYGYTF. For the CDR3, the DNA is TGTGCCAGCAGCGTCCGGGGGGGGGCTGACTATGGCTACACCTTC.

The rearrangement links TRBV7-2 to TRBJ1-1, with no clear D. This CDR3 is 12 amino acids long. Trimming pared 5 bases from V and 7 bases from J, leaving 11 bases between. The germline V gene encodes CDR1 SGHTA and CDR2 FQGNSA. CDR3 nucleotide sequence: TGTGCCAGCAGCCTAGGAATGAATGAAGCTTTCTTT. This gives the protein CASSLGMNEAFF. The full variable domain, completed using reference TRBV7-2 and TRBJ1-1, is GAGVSQSPSNKVTEKGKDVELRCDPISGHTALYWYRQSLGQGLEFLIYFQGNSAPDKSGLPSDRFSAERTGGSVSTLTIQRTQQEDSAVYLCASSLGMNEAFFGQGTRLTVV.

The chain uses TRBV2 and TRBJ1-2; TRBD1 matches 9 bases. The CDR3 has 15 residues. The V and J ends lost 1 base and 6 bases, in that order; junction bases with no gene match: 6. The germline CDR1 and CDR2 sequences are SNHLY and FYNNEI. The CDR3 loop is CASSEEGQGLDGYTF. CDR3 nucleotide sequence: TGTGCCAGCAGTGAAGAGGGACAGGGTTTGGATGGCTACACCTTC.

The chain has TRBV11-2 and TRBJ2-6; no reliable D call. The length of the CDR3 is 15 residues. V lost 5 bases and J 0 bases, leaving 8 bases between the germline ends. Germline V CDR1 and CDR2: SGHAT, FQNNGV. In nucleotides, the CDR3 is TGTGCCAGCAGCCTCTCCCGCTCTGGGGCCAACGTCCTGACTTTC. This gives the protein CASSLSRSGANVLTF.

The chain carries TRBV19 and TRBJ2-2, with D tentatively TRBD1 (6 bases). This CDR3 is 14 amino acids long. Germline loops: CDR1 LNHDA, CDR2 SQIVND (reference sequence). V lost 7 bases to trimming and J lost 4 bases, with 13 bases between them. CDR3 residues: CASMNKGGTGELFF. The CDR3 nucleotides read TGTGCCAGTATGAACAAAGGGGGCACCGGGGAGCTGTTTTTT.

The chain joins TRBV15 to TRBJ2-4; TRBD2 matches at 9 bases. The CDR3 covers 14 residues. V was clipped by 3 bases and J by 9 bases; unmatched bases: 6. Germline V gene data show CDR1 as LNHNV and CDR2 as YYDKDF (reference sequence). This CDR3 is CATSRTSGGLIQYF. As DNA, the CDR3 is TGTGCCACCAGCAGGACTAGCGGCGGTCTCATTCAGTACTTC. The whole variable domain, remainder taken from reference TRBV15 and TRBJ2-4, is DAMVIQNPRYQVTQFGKPVTLSCSQTLNHNVMYWYQQKSSQAPKLLFHYYDKDFNNEADTPDNFQSRRPNTSFCFLDIRSPGLGDTAMYLCATSRTSGGLIQYFGAGTRLSVL.

This chain connects TRBV6-6 to TRBJ2-5; unclear D gene. With 8 bases removed from V and 0 bases from J, the gap between germline ends came to 7 bases. The CDR3 totals 12 residues. Germline V lookup: CDR1 MNHNY, CDR2 SVGAGI (reference sequence). DNA of the CDR3: TGTGCCAGCGATCAGAACCAAGAGACCCAGTACTTC. It codes for CASDQNQETQYF.

This chain links TRBV5-1 with TRBJ2-1; D is unclear. CDR3 length: 13 amino acids. The ends were cut back, 1 base at V and 2 bases at J, with 4 bases in the middle. CDR1 is SGHRS, CDR2 YFSETQ, per germline. The CDR3 nucleotides are TGCGCCAGCAGCTTGACTACCTACAATGAGCAGTTCTTC. Translation gives CASSLTTYNEQFF.

The sample holds one count of this clone. The rearrangement joins TRBV27 to TRBJ2-7; D is perhaps TRBD1 or TRBD2 (6 bases each). Germline-derived CDR1 and CDR2 are MNHEY and SMNVEV (reference sequence). The V end lost 4 bases, the J end lost 2 bases, and 15 bases lay between the germline ends. The CDR3 is 15 residues long. This CDR3 is CASSSPMGGPYEQYF. CDR3 sequence (DNA): TGTGCCAGCAGTTCCCCGATGGGGGGCCCCTACGAGCAGTACTTC.

This sequence joins TRBV6-5 and TRBJ1-1; 7 nucleotides line up with TRBD1. Germline V gene sequence: CDR1 MNHEY, CDR2 SVGAGI. CDR3 length: 11 amino acids. V shed 7 bases and J 4 bases; nucleotides not matched to a gene: 0. The DNA for the CDR3 is TGTGCCAGCAACAGGGGCACTGAAGCTTTCTTT. Translating it yields CASNRGTEAFF.

The count of this clone is one. This chain connects TRBV5-1 to TRBJ2-2, with D perhaps TRBD2 (6 bases). V lost 1 base and J lost 7, with 17 bases in between. CDR1 is SGHRS, CDR2 YFSETQ, per germline. CDR3 size: 16 residues. This chain's CDR3 is CASSLISGHSSGELFF. The CDR3 region has the DNA TGCGCCAGCAGCTTGATTAGCGGACATTCAAGCGGGGAGCTGTTTTTT.

This clone was recorded only once. The chain combines TRBV27 with TRBJ1-4; D is undetermined. CDR1 and CDR2 from the germline V gene are MNHEY and SMNVEV (reference sequence). The germline V and J ends were trimmed by 2 bases and 0 bases, with 10 bases remaining between them. The CDR3 covers 16 residues. As DNA, the CDR3 is TGTGCCAGCAGTTTAGAAGCAGCTGCAACTAATGAAAAACTGTTTTTT. It is translated as CASSLEAAATNEKLFF.

The rearrangement uses TRBV19 and TRBJ1-1; weak D call: TRBD1 (6 bases). V lost 5 bases to trimming and J lost 1 base, with 14 bases between them. This CDR3 spans 15 amino acids. From germline, CDR1 is LNHDA and CDR2 SQIVND (reference sequence). CDR3 region: CASSHREGGNTEAFF. In nucleotides, the CDR3 is TGTGCCAGTAGTCACAGGGAGGGGGGGAACACTGAAGCTTTCTTT.